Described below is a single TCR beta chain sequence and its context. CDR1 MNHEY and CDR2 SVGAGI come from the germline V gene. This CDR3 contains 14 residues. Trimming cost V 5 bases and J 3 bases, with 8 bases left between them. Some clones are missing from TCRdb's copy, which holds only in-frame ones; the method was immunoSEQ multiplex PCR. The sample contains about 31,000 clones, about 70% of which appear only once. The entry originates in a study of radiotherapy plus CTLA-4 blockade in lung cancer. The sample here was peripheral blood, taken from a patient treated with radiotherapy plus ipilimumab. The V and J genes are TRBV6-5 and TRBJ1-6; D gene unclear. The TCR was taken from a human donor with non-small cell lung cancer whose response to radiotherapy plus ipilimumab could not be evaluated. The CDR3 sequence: CASSEGSYNSPLHF. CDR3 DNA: TGTGCCAGCAGTGAAGGGAGCTATAATTCACCCCTCCACTTT.